Below are 21 T cell receptor beta chains sequenced from a single sample in a study of shared clonotypes between healthy human individuals. The repertoire was sequenced with immunoSEQ multiplex PCR; TCRdb's copy has only in-frame clones and lacks some. The data hold approximately 600,000 clones, with 90% to 95% observed a single time. Naive CD8 cells comprised CD45RO-negative, CCR7-positively selected cells, excluding terminally differentiated effector memory CD45RA+ cells. The specimen was naive CD8+ T cells sorted from blood. The origin of the receptors is a young woman in good health.

Here the CDR3 reads CASNLGQHEQYF. In DNA, the CDR3 is TGTGCCAGCAATCTGGGTCAGCACGAGCAGTACTTC. The J gene is TRBJ2-7, the V gene TRBV28, with D unresolved. Trimming stripped 7 bases from V and 5 bases from J, with 12 bases between. Per the germline V gene, CDR1 is MDHEN and CDR2 is SYDVKM. The CDR3 runs 12 residues.

V usage is TRBV27 and J usage is TRBJ2-3; D is uncertain. Trimming stripped 0 bases from V and 1 base from J, with 8 bases between. The CDR3 has 15 amino acids. Germline assignment: CDR1 MNHEY and CDR2 SMNVEV (reference sequence). CDR3 sequence reads: CASSLSVGGTDTQYF. The DNA of the CDR3 is TGTGCCAGCAGTTTATCGGTTGGCGGCACAGATACGCAGTATTTT.

The chain joins TRBV9 to TRBJ2-7; D is tentatively TRBD1 or TRBD2 (5 bases each). Deletions cut 4 bases from V and 0 bases from J, with 11 bases between. There are 14 residues in the CDR3. The germline V gene encodes CDR1 SGDLS and CDR2 YYNGEE. The CDR3: CASSPGADSYEQYF. DNA of the CDR3: TGTGCCAGCAGCCCCGGGGCGGACTCCTACGAGCAGTACTTC.

This rearrangement joins TRBV7-8 to TRBJ2-2; a weak D match, TRBD2 (5 bases). Germline V gene sequence: CDR1 SGHVS, CDR2 FQNEAQ. V lost 4 bases and J lost 8, with 5 bases in between. The CDR3 runs 11 residues. The DNA of the CDR3 is TGTGCCAGCAGCTGGGAGGGGGAGCTGTTTTTT. Residues: CASSWEGELFF.

The chain joins TRBV11-3 to TRBJ1-5; 7 positions match TRBD1. J gave up 9 bases and V 3 bases, and 11 bases lay outside the gene matches. CDR1 is SGHNT and CDR2 is YENEEA in the germline V gene. The CDR3 length is 15 residues. The CDR3 DNA reads as TGTGCCAGCAGCTTCAGGGACAGTGTGAAGGGGCCCCAGCATTTT. Residues: CASSFRDSVKGPQHF.

This clone was picked up one time. The V gene is TRBV27, the J gene TRBJ2-7, with a tentative D call TRBD1 (5 bases). The germline V gene encodes CDR1 MNHEY and CDR2 SMNVEV (reference sequence). CDR3 length: 14 residues. Deletions cut 1 base from V and 2 bases from J, with 9 bases between. The CDR3 reads CASSLLGPTYEQYF. CDR3 bases: TGTGCCAGCAGTTTATTGGGGCCTACCTACGAGCAGTACTTC.

The rearrangement joins TRBV28 to TRBJ1-5; D unclear. Trimming left V 5 bases short and J 6 bases short, with 14 bases between. The CDR3 runs to 14 residues. CDR1 is MDHEN and CDR2 is SYDVKM in the germline V gene. DNA for the CDR3: TGTGCCAGCAGTCTGACGTATCGGGGTCAGCCCCAGCATTTT. Its protein is CASSLTYRGQPQHF.

This rearrangement joins TRBV7-9 to TRBJ1-4; D is uncertain. There are 15 residues in the CDR3. CDR1 and CDR2 (germline): SEHNR, FQNEAQ (reference sequence). Trimming took off 5 bases at V and 6 bases at J, with 16 bases between the two ends. In nucleotides, the CDR3 is TGTGCCAGCAGCAGAAAGGGCGTCGGCGATGAAAAACTGTTTTTT. Its translation: CASSRKGVGDEKLFF.

In DNA, the CDR3 is TGTGCCAGCAGCCGCGGGAGTAATGAAAAACTGTTTTTT. Translation gives CASSRGSNEKLFF. The rearrangement links TRBV7-9 to TRBJ1-4; no definite D call. Trimming took off 5 bases at V and 4 bases at J, with 8 bases between the two ends. The CDR3 length is 13 residues. Germline lookup yields CDR1 SEHNR and CDR2 FQNEAQ (reference sequence).

The chain couples TRBV19 to TRBJ1-2; the match to TRBD1 covers 7 bases. The CDR3 spans 15 residues. CDR1 and CDR2 (germline): LNHDA, SQIVND (reference sequence). V dropped 5 bases and J dropped 4; count of bases not matched to a gene: 10. This CDR3 reads CASSSYRGVGYGYTF. DNA for the CDR3: TGTGCCAGTAGTTCATACAGGGGAGTCGGCTATGGCTACACCTTC.

This chain links TRBV25-1 with TRBJ2-5; TRBD2 is a possible D gene (5 bases). With the DNA end fitting TRBJ2-7 better, the J assignment may be wrong. Per germline, CDR1 MGHDK and CDR2 SYGVNS. There are 14 residues in the CDR3. The CDR3 sequence: CASSELGSFYEQYF. In DNA form, the CDR3 reads TGTGCCAGCAGTGAATTAGGGAGCTTTTACGAGCAGTACTTC.

DNA of the CDR3: TGTGCCACCAGCCCGACTAGCGTTTACGAGCAGTACTTC. Its translation: CATSPTSVYEQYF. The genes are TRBV28 and TRBJ2-7; 8 bases map to TRBD2. This CDR3 spans 13 amino acids. V trimming: 10 bases; J trimming: 4 bases; junction bases outside the gene matches: 9. From germline, CDR1 is MDHEN and CDR2 SYDVKM.

V is TRBV6-1 and J is TRBJ2-7; 9 bases line up with TRBD1. V was pared by 4 bases and J by 4 bases, with 2 bases of the junction left unmatched. The CDR3 has 13 amino acids. The V gene's germline CDR1 is MNHNS and CDR2 SASEGT. Written as DNA, the CDR3 is TGTGCCAGCAGTGGCGGGACAGGGTACGAGCAGTACTTC. This codes for CASSGGTGYEQYF.

V usage is TRBV7-8 and J usage is TRBJ1-1; D gene uncertain. Germline V gives CDR1 SGHVS, CDR2 FQNEAQ. The CDR3 contains 14 residues. V shed 0 bases and J shed 5 bases, with 10 bases lying between them. The CDR3 DNA follows: TGTGCCAGCAGCTTAGCGAGGAAAAGGACTGAAGCTTTCTTT. This translates into CASSLARKRTEAFF.

V gene TRBV5-1 combines with J gene TRBJ2-3, with D maybe TRBD1 (5 bases). The CDR3 runs to 15 residues. Germline V gives CDR1 SGHRS, CDR2 YFSETQ. Trimming took 3 bases from V and 0 from J, leaving 11 bases between them. The CDR3 is CASSSGSSSTDTQYF. The CDR3 DNA sequence: TGCGCCAGCAGCTCAGGGTCATCTAGCACAGATACGCAGTATTTT.

The rearrangement joins TRBV27 to TRBJ1-1; no clear D. Trimming stripped 2 bases from V and 0 bases from J, with 7 bases between. The V gene's germline CDR1 is MNHEY and CDR2 SMNVEV (reference sequence). The CDR3 is 14 amino acids. CDR3 protein: CASSLRSMNTEAFF. The CDR3 nucleotides are TGTGCCAGCAGTTTAAGGTCCATGAACACTGAAGCTTTCTTT.

This clone was observed once. This rearrangement joins TRBV7-6 to TRBJ2-5; D ambiguous. The CDR3 is 15 residues long. The germline gives CDR1 SGHVS, CDR2 FNYEAQ. Trimming pared 1 base from V and 5 bases from J, leaving 14 bases between. This CDR3 is CASSLGTEPRETQYF. The CDR3 coding sequence is TGTGCCAGCAGCTTAGGGACGGAGCCCCGGGAGACCCAGTACTTC.

The CDR3 sequence is CASSETTGELETQYF. The CDR3 DNA is TGCGCCAGCAGTGAAACAACGGGTGAATTAGAGACCCAGTACTTC. The V call is TRBV10-1, the J call TRBJ2-5; D ambiguous. Germline V gene data show CDR1 as WNHNN and CDR2 as SYGVQD (reference sequence). The CDR3 totals 15 residues. Trimming removed 3 bases at V and 4 bases at J, with 15 bases between.

The chain joins TRBV9 to TRBJ2-3; the D is unclear. Germline V CDR1 and CDR2: SGDLS, YYNGEE. The V end lost 4 bases, the J end lost 2 bases, and 17 bases lay between the germline ends. The CDR3 covers 16 residues. The CDR3 sequence: CASSPFGSIYTDTQYF. For the CDR3, the DNA is TGTGCCAGCAGCCCTTTTGGGTCCATCTACACAGATACGCAGTATTTT.

The chain is built from TRBV5-1 and TRBJ2-7; possibly TRBD1 for D (5 bases). The CDR3 sequence is 12 residues long. Germline CDR1 is SGHRS and CDR2 is YFSETQ. V was shortened by 3 bases and J by 4 bases, with 8 bases between the two germline ends. The CDR3, as DNA: TGCGCCAGCAGCTATACAGGATACGAGCAGTACTTC. Its translation is CASSYTGYEQYF.

The rearrangement joins TRBV11-2 to TRBJ1-1; D is unclear. Trimming cost V 5 bases and J 4 bases, with 20 bases left between them. The CDR3 covers 16 residues. Germline CDR1 and CDR2: SGHAT and FQNNGV. In DNA form, the CDR3 reads TGTGCCAGCAGCCGGGTCGTGGGAGGTTTTGGCACTGAAGCTTTCTTT. Its translation is CASSRVVGGFGTEAFF.